This T cell receptor (beta chain) came from a study of regulatory T cells in long-lasting Graves disease. Study overall: Newly diagnosed Graves' patients had taken antithyroid drugs under 3 months. Study observations and caveats: Favored gene segments in persistent disease were TRBV28, TRBJ1-2 and TRBJ2-5.

This CDR3 is 17 amino acids long. Germline V gene lookup returns CDR1 MNHEY and CDR2 SVGEGT. Unmatched junction bases numbered 9, after V lost 7 bases and J lost 0 bases. Building the TCR beta libraries relied on iRepertoire HTBI primers, and CDR3 regions underwent Arm-PCR. TCRdb re-called the multiplex PCR reads through MiXCR, storing one row per CDR3 protein. The table records a few hundred thousand distinct CDR3 sequences, approximately 16% of them present only once. Time point specified: newly diagnosed GD, antithyroid drugs for less than 3 months. Construction of the TCR library relied on RNA isolated from PBMCs. Patients came through an endocrinology department, and that department was in Xi'an, China. This clonotype was recorded at least ten times. Its target is unknown.

Specimen: peripheral blood mononuclear cells (PBMCs), collected at new diagnosis, from a patient treated with antithyroid drugs. This TCR was recovered from a female donor with Graves disease. The chain has TRBV6-2 or TRBV6-3 and TRBJ2-7; 13 bases line up with TRBD2. The DNA of the CDR3 is TGTGCCAGCAAAATTATGGGACTAGCGGGGACCTCCTACGAGCAGTACTTC. It specifies CASKIMGLAGTSYEQYF.